This is a list of T cell receptor beta chains from one sample in a study of OX40 agonist ivuxolimab in advanced cancers. Measured with immunoSEQ multiplex PCR; TCRdb has only the in-frame clones, and not every one. This table has some 60,000 clones, 85% to 90% appearing once. The material sequenced was CD4+ or CD8+ T cells sorted from blood, taken in a trial of the OX40 agonist ivuxolimab. These receptors originate from an adult with an advanced solid tumor such as melanoma, head and neck, liver or kidney cancer. Both conserved end residues are part of each CDR3. Each record gives: V gene, J gene, D gene, clone size, CDR3 DNA, CDR3 protein. D genes are given only for firm matches. The size field is filled for only some rows; it gives once, few, many or a size class.

TRBV7-8	TRBJ1-2	-	-	TGTGCCAGCAGCTTAGACGCTAAAGCCGGCTACACCTTC	CASSLDAKAGYTF
TRBV10-2	TRBJ2-7	-	-	TGCGCCAGCAGTGACCCCGGACAGACTTACGAGCAGTACTTC	CASSDPGQTYEQYF
TRBV5-1	TRBJ1-1	TRBD1	few	TGCGCCAGCAGCCCCGGGACAGGGCTTGAAGCTTTCTTT	CASSPGTGLEAFF
TRBV7-9	TRBJ1-1	-	-	TGTGCCAGCAGCTTAGCTACCCCGGGACATATGAACACTGAAGCTTTCTTT	CASSLATPGHMNTEAFF
TRBV7-6	TRBJ2-3	-	-	TGTGCCAGCAGCACCCGAGAAGCAGATACGCAGTATTTT	CASSTREADTQYF
TRBV4-3	TRBJ2-7	TRBD1	-	TGCGCCAGCAGCCAGCCCTGGACAGGAGGCGAGCAGTACTTC	CASSQPWTGGEQYF
TRBV5-1	TRBJ2-3	TRBD2	-	TGCGCCAGCAGCTTGGCGGCGGGGGGGGCAGATACGCAGTATTTT	CASSLAAGGADTQYF
TRBV19	TRBJ1-2	TRBD1	once	TGTGCCAGTAGTGTTGCTGCCTCAGGGGGCAGAAACTATGGCTACACCTTC	CASSVAASGGRNYGYTF
TRBV5-6	TRBJ1-5	TRBD1	-	TGTGCCAGCAGCTCCCGGACAGGGGGAGGTAGCAATCAGCCCCAGCATTTT	CASSSRTGGGSNQPQHF
TRBV19	TRBJ1-5	-	-	TGTGCCAGTAGTATAGGTCAGCCCCAGCATTTT	CASSIGQPQHF
TRBV6-1	TRBJ1-5	-	-	TGTGCCAGCAGTGAAGGCAGTTATAGCAATCAGCCCCAGCATTTT	CASSEGSYSNQPQHF
TRBV6-5	TRBJ2-7	-	-	TGTGCCAGCAGTTACCGGGGCGGCGAGCAGTACTTC	CASSYRGGEQYF
TRBV7-3	TRBJ1-1	-	-	TGTGCCAGCAGCTTAAGAAGGGCGGGAACTGAAGCTTTCTTT	CASSLRRAGTEAFF
TRBV4-3	TRBJ1-6	-	-	TGCGCCAGCAGCCAAGCGTTCCAACAGTATAATTCACCCCTCCACTTT	CASSQAFQQYNSPLHF
TRBV7-8	TRBJ2-7	-	-	TGTGCCAGCAGCTTAGGTGTGGGGGCTAAGGAGCAGTACTTC	CASSLGVGAKEQYF
TRBV5-6	TRBJ1-6	-	-	TGTGCCAGTACAGGAAGCTCCTATAATTCACCCCTCCACTTT	CASTGSSYNSPLHF
TRBV5-1	TRBJ1-1	TRBD1	-	TGCGCCAGCAGCCTACAGGGGGCGCTTAACACTGAAGCTTTCTTT	CASSLQGALNTEAFF
TRBV7-9	TRBJ2-3	TRBD2	-	TGTGCCAGCAGCCAGGGTACCGGACTAGCAGTTGATACGCAGTATTTT	CASSQGTGLAVDTQYF
TRBV11-3	TRBJ2-2	TRBD2	-	TGTGCCAGCCTAGCGGGGAACACCGGGGAGCTGTTTTTT	CASLAGNTGELFF
TRBV11-3	TRBJ2-2	-	-	TGTGCCAGCAGCACCACCCTCACCGGGGAGCTGTTTTTT	CASSTTLTGELFF
TRBV7-8	TRBJ2-7	-	-	TGTGCCAGCAGCTTAACAAGGGGGTACGAGCAGTACTTC	CASSLTRGYEQYF
TRBV19	TRBJ2-5	-	few	TGTGCCAGTAGTATCACGGGGCGCGGGGATGGGAAGACCCAGTACTTC	CASSITGRGDGKTQYF
TRBV5-1	TRBJ2-2	-	-	TGCGCCAGCAGCTTGAATACAGCAGTAACCGGGGAGCTGTTTTTT	CASSLNTAVTGELFF
TRBV18	TRBJ2-2	-	-	TGTCTCAATGGCGCAGACACGAACACCGGGGAGCTGTTTTTT	CLNGADTNTGELFF
TRBV9	TRBJ2-5	TRBD1	-	TGTGCCAGCAGCGACGGGACAGGGGGCTTGACCCAGTACTTC	CASSDGTGGLTQYF
TRBV27	TRBJ2-1	-	-	TGTGCCAGCAGTTTATTCTACTCCAATGAGCAGTTCTTC	CASSLFYSNEQFF
TRBV6-6	TRBJ1-5	-	-	TGTGCCAGCAGTTACTCCCCCAAAAATAGCAATCAGCCCCAGCATTTT	CASSYSPKNSNQPQHF
TRBV29-1	TRBJ1-1	TRBD1	-	TGCAGCGTTGGGACAGGGAGGGGTTTGGAAGCTTTCTTT	CSVGTGRGLEAFF
TRBV18	TRBJ2-6	TRBD1	-	TGTGCCAGCTCACCCACAGGGGGTTCTATCTCTGGGGCCAACGTCCTGACTTTC	CASSPTGGSISGANVLTF
TRBV27	TRBJ2-7	TRBD1	-	TGTGCCAGCGAAAAACGGACAGGGCCATACGAGCAGTACTTC	CASEKRTGPYEQYF
TRBV29-1	TRBJ2-1	TRBD2	-	TGCAGCGTTGAAAGTGTAGCGGGGGCACTCTACAATGAGCAGTTCTTC	CSVESVAGALYNEQFF
TRBV6-5	TRBJ1-6	-	-	TGTGCCAGCAGTTACTCGAGTAAAGGTTCACCCCTCCACTTT	CASSYSSKGSPLHF
TRBV4-3	TRBJ2-3	-	-	TGCGCCAGCAGCCGAACTCCCATCACAGATACGCAGTATTTT	CASSRTPITDTQYF
TRBV29-1	TRBJ2-1	-	few	TGCAGCGTGGCACGGACAGTTTACAATGAGCAGTTCTTC	CSVARTVYNEQFF
TRBV14	TRBJ2-5	-	-	TGTGCCAGCAGCCAAGATTCAGGGTACGAGACCCAGTACTTC	CASSQDSGYETQYF
TRBV2	TRBJ1-4	-	once	TGTGCCAGCAGGGACCCCCGGAGTAATGAAAAACTGTTTTTT	CASRDPRSNEKLFF
TRBV6-1	TRBJ1-6	-	-	TGTGCCAGCAGGATAGGGGGTTCGTCACCCCTCCACTTT	CASRIGGSSPLHF
TRBV4-1	TRBJ1-4	-	-	TGCGCCAGCAGCCAAGACTTAGGTGTGTTTAATGAAAAACTGTTTTTT	CASSQDLGVFNEKLFF
TRBV5-4	TRBJ2-2	-	once	TGTGCCAGCACCTTGTGGAAAGCGAACACCGGGGAGCTGTTTTTT	CASTLWKANTGELFF
TRBV19	TRBJ2-5	-	-	TGTGCCAGTGGGGGGAAGACCCAGTACTTC	CASGGKTQYF
TRBV15	TRBJ1-3	-	-	TGTGCCACCAGCCGCAGGATATCTGGAAACACCATATATTTT	CATSRRISGNTIYF
TRBV6-5	TRBJ1-2	TRBD1	-	TGTGCCAGCAGAACAGGGGAATCTAACTATGGCTACACCTTC	CASRTGESNYGYTF